This T cell receptor (beta chain) is from a study of beta chain features in type 1 diabetes. Germline assignment: CDR1 SGHNT and CDR2 YYREEE (reference sequence). The CDR3 runs 18 residues. V was pared by 2 bases and J by 6 bases, with 16 bases of the junction left unmatched. Since all of the isolated RNA was reverse transcribed, expressed TCRB transcripts were what got sequenced. Assay: immunoSEQ multiplex PCR; the TCRdb copy retains only in-frame clones and omits some. The sample shows 200,000 to 250,000 clones, around 10% of them seen only once. This clone was picked up a small number of times. The antigen remains unidentified. Study observations and caveats: Fewer junction insertions and more nucleotide deletions appeared in type 1 diabetes patients.

Material: naive CD4+ T cells from blood. This rearrangement joins TRBV5-4 to TRBJ2-7; 11 bases match TRBD2. The receptor was derived from a woman aged 18-30 years in good health. The CDR3 bases are TGTGCCAGCAGCTTTTCTATTACTAGCGGGAGAAGTACCGGCGAGCAGTACTTC. It translates to CASSFSITSGRSTGEQYF.